This record covers a single T cell receptor beta chain. Trimming cost V 0 bases and J 5 bases; bases outside gene matches: 5. The CDR3 runs to 16 residues. The germline V gene encodes CDR1 MNHNS and CDR2 SASEGT. The data stem from a study of blood T cell repertoires in COVID-19. As for the study in general: Italy, Spain and the United States were the sources of the convalescent and acute COVID-19 samples.

Repertoires were generated with immunoSEQ multiplex PCR, while TCRdb's copy carries only in-frame clones and drops some. The data contain over 80,000 clones, 80% to 90% of them singletons. The V gene is TRBV6-1, the J gene TRBJ1-5; 9 nucleotides match TRBD1. This clonotype was sampled from a human donor in a cohort sampled during active COVID-19. The sample comprised peripheral blood. The CDR3 sequence is CASSEARDRVYQPQHF. In DNA, the CDR3 is TGTGCCAGCAGTGAAGCCCGGGACAGGGTTTATCAGCCCCAGCATTTT.